Detailed here is one T cell receptor (beta chain). This CDR3 is built from 11 residues. V shed 6 bases, J shed 8 bases, and the junction held 3 bases outside the gene matches. Germline CDR1 and CDR2: SEHNR and FQNEAQ (reference sequence). These data come from a study of blood T cell repertoires in COVID-19. Sequencing was performed with immunoSEQ multiplex PCR; in TCRdb, only in-frame clones are kept and a portion is missing. In the table there are 85,000 to 100,000 clones, about three quarters of which are singletons. The gene calls are TRBV7-9 and TRBJ1-1; 7 bases map to TRBD1. The sequenced sample was peripheral blood. The origin of this receptor is a man aged 45-60 years who had recovered from COVID-19. CDR3 residues: CASSRQGEAFF. DNA for the CDR3: TGTGCCAGCAGTCGACAGGGCGAAGCTTTCTTT.